The 32 T cell receptor beta chains listed next were all sequenced from one sample in a study of Graves' ophthalmopathy and Graves' hyperthyroidism (dated by TCRdb to 2016 to 2019). Instrument on record: Illumina HiSeq 2000. TCR beta CDR3 regions were amplified from RNA transcripts for repertoire sequencing. A first-round RT-PCR used HTBI primers with the Qiagen OneStep RT-PCR kit, followed by a second-round multiplex PCR, size selection and purification. TCRdb cleaned the public reads at Q25 with fastp, built clones with MiXCR and kept in-frame beta chains. Every entry covers one CDR3 protein and lists the most common genes and DNA from its rows. Present in this sample are roughly 1.1 million distinct CDR3 sequences, 35% to 40% of which were seen just once. Over 8.5% of the sample is taken by the ten largest. Sequencing was done on a sample of peripheral blood or thyroid tissue (not recorded which). These receptors came from an adult man with Graves' hyperthyroidism.

DNA for the CDR3: TGTGCCAGCAGCCGGGGAAACACCGGGGACTACTATGGCTACACCTTC. Translation: CASSRGNTGDYYGYTF. V and J are TRBV7-8 and TRBJ1-2; possible D gene TRBD1, 5 bases. Germline V lookup: CDR1 SGHVS, CDR2 FQNEAQ. The CDR3 is 16 amino acids. Trimming left V 5 bases short and J 3 bases short, with 19 bases between.

This clonotype was found many times. This chain's CDR3 is CATSVAGRQETQYF. DNA of the CDR3: TGTGCCACCAGCGTCGCGGGACGGCAAGAGACCCAGTACTTC. The rearrangement uses TRBV24-1 and TRBJ2-5; a weak D match, TRBD2 (6 bases). The CDR3 is 14 residues long. V was clipped by 7 bases and J by 2 bases, with 13 bases between them. From germline, CDR1 is KGHDR and CDR2 SFDVKD.

This chain links TRBV7-9 with TRBJ2-5; D gene ambiguous. Germline CDR1 reads SEHNR; CDR2 reads FQNEAQ (reference sequence). This CDR3 has 18 residues. V gave up 5 bases and J gave up 1 base, with 23 bases separating them. In DNA form, the CDR3 reads TGTGCCAGCAGCCAAGAATTCCTGGGCCCGTTGACCCAAGAGACCCAGTACTTC. As protein: CASSQEFLGPLTQETQYF.

This clonotype has at least ten counts. The chain couples TRBV14 to TRBJ1-6, with D maybe TRBD1 (5 bases). Between the trimmed V and J ends, which lost 0 bases and 5 bases, there was a span of 11 bases. The CDR3 runs to 16 residues. Germline-derived CDR1 and CDR2 are SGHDN and FVKESK. The CDR3 coding sequence is TGTGCCAGCAGCCAAGAGTGGGGGATTCATAATTCACCCCTCCACTTT. The encoded protein is CASSQEWGIHNSPLHF.

The sample holds a few counts of this clonotype. This sequence may be a read error, since a much larger clone differs from it by one base. The chain couples TRBV15 to TRBJ2-7; 13 bases line up with TRBD2. Germline V CDR1 and CDR2: LNHNV, YYDKDF (reference sequence). This CDR3 has 16 amino acids. V trimming: 0 bases; J trimming: 2 bases; junction bases outside the gene matches: 1. The CDR3 bases are TGTGCCACCAGCAGAGATGGACTAGCGGGAGCCTACGAGCAGTACTTC. It specifies CATSRDGLAGAYEQYF.

The gene calls are TRBV7-2 and TRBJ1-1, with D possibly being TRBD1 (5 bases). Trimming stripped 5 bases from V and 1 base from J, with 17 bases between. Per the germline V gene, CDR1 is SGHTA and CDR2 is FQGNSA. The CDR3 is 16 amino acids. CDR3 loop: CASSPLGRRTNTEAFF. CDR3 nucleotide sequence: TGTGCCAGCAGCCCCTTGGGGCGACGGACGAACACTGAAGCTTTCTTT.

This clonotype occurred once. The CDR3 ends on some other residue instead of the conserved phenylalanine or tryptophan, so this is likely a read error. No DNA is shown, since the ends of the CDR3 on it are uncertain; the CDR3 is the one TCRdb lists. J is TRBJ2-6 and V is TRBV12-3 or TRBV12-4; no DNA check was done on the table's D call, TRBD1. The CDR3 totals 9 residues, both ends included. CDR3 residues: CASSKGLGL.

This chain joins TRBV6-5 and TRBJ2-7; TRBD2 aligns across 9 bases. Unmatched junction bases numbered 8, after V lost 5 bases and J lost 3 bases. Germline V lookup: CDR1 MNHEY, CDR2 SVGAGI. This CDR3 comprises 15 residues. The CDR3 here is CASSGVAGESYEQYF. The CDR3 nucleotides read TGTGCCAGCAGTGGAGTAGCGGGAGAAAGCTACGAGCAGTACTTC.

This clonotype was counted at least ten times. The chain employs TRBV7-8 and TRBJ2-7, with 8 bases lining up with TRBD2. CDR1 and CDR2 from the germline V gene are SGHVS and FQNEAQ. This CDR3 spans 14 amino acids. Losses at the gene ends were 2 bases for V and 3 bases for J; bases not matched to a gene: 3. CDR3 in amino acids: CASSLISGDYEQYF. The CDR3, as DNA: TGTGCCAGCAGCTTAATTAGCGGGGACTACGAGCAGTACTTC.

This clonotype was seen at least ten times. The J gene is TRBJ1-1, the V gene TRBV29-1, with D possibly TRBD1 on 5 matching bases. Per the germline V gene, CDR1 is SQVTM and CDR2 is ANQGSEA. The length of the CDR3 is 16 residues. Between the trimmed V and J ends, which lost 5 bases and 4 bases, there was a span of 23 bases. CDR3 nucleotides: TGCAGCGTTACCACTCATCAGGATGGGGGGAGCACTGAAGCTTTCTTT. Residues: CSVTTHQDGGSTEAFF. The entire variable domain, with the rest obtained from reference TRBV29-1 and TRBJ1-1, is as follows: SAVISQKPSRDICQRGTSLTIQCQVDSQVTMMFWYRQQPGQSLTLIATANQGSEATYESGFVIDKFPISRPNLTFSTLTVSNMSPEDSSIYLCSVTTHQDGGSTEAFFGQGTRLTVV.

This clonotype was detected many times. V is TRBV20-1 and J is TRBJ1-4; possibly TRBD1 for D (5 bases). The CDR3 loop spans 13 amino acids. Trimming pared 7 bases from V and 5 bases from J, leaving 14 bases between. Per the germline V gene, CDR1 is DFQATT and CDR2 is SNEGSKA (reference sequence). As DNA, the CDR3 is TGCAGTGGATGGCAGGGAGAAAATGAAAAACTGTTTTTT. It codes for CSGWQGENEKLFF.

This chain connects TRBV2 to TRBJ2-5; 11 bases map to TRBD1. This CDR3 spans 14 amino acids. Looked up from germline, CDR1 is SNHLY and CDR2 is FYNNEI. V lost 5 bases, J lost 5 bases, and 4 bases stayed unmatched. The CDR3 spells CASSPDRGPETQYF. As DNA, the CDR3 is TGTGCCAGCAGTCCGGACAGGGGGCCCGAGACCCAGTACTTC. The complete variable domain, with remaining parts taken from reference TRBV2 and TRBJ2-5, reads EPEVTQTPSHQVTQMGQEVILRCVPISNHLYFYWYRQILGQKVEFLVSFYNNEISEKSEIFDDQFSVERPDGSNFTLKIRSTKLEDSAMYFCASSPDRGPETQYFGPGTRLLVL.

This clonotype showed up just a few times. The chain combines TRBV2 with TRBJ2-6; D uncertain. Deletions cut 7 bases from V and 1 base from J, with 8 bases between. The CDR3 is 14 amino acids. Germline V gives CDR1 SNHLY, CDR2 FYNNEI. The CDR3 spells CASMSGSGANVLTF. The CDR3 DNA reads as TGTGCCAGCATGAGTGGGTCTGGGGCCAACGTCCTGACTTTC. The variable domain in full, completed from reference TRBV2 and TRBJ2-6, reads EPEVTQTPSHQVTQMGQEVILRCVPISNHLYFYWYRQILGQKVEFLVSFYNNEISEKSEIFDDQFSVERPDGSNFTLKIRSTKLEDSAMYFCASMSGSGANVLTFGAGSRLTVL.

With respect to this clonotype: One end of the junction fails to match germline, which may point to a read error. The V call is TRBV2, the J call TRBJ1-3; D possibly corresponds to TRBD1 (6 bases). This CDR3 is built from 14 residues. The germline gives CDR1 SNHLY, CDR2 FYNNEI. CDR3 coding DNA: TGTGCCAGCAGCGAACAGGGATCTGGGAACACCATACATTTT. This sequence encodes CASSEQGSGNTIHF.

The chain has TRBV9 and TRBJ1-5; D remains unclear. Germline V lookup: CDR1 SGDLS, CDR2 YYNGEE. Trimming cost V 0 bases and J 5 bases, with 9 bases left between them. The CDR3 is 14 amino acids. CDR3 loop: CASSVAASYQPQHF. The CDR3 coding sequence is TGTGCCAGCAGCGTAGCGGCATCTTATCAGCCCCAGCATTTT.

The rearrangement joins TRBV14 to TRBJ1-4, with D perhaps matching TRBD1 (5 bases). CDR3 length: 13 residues. Germline CDR1 SGHDN, CDR2 FVKESK. V was trimmed by 2 bases and J by 8 bases, leaving 9 bases between them. CDR3 in amino acids: CASSQYRWEKLFF. CDR3 in DNA: TGTGCCAGCAGCCAATACAGGTGGGAAAAACTGTTTTTT.

This clonotype has at least ten counts. The chain employs TRBV9 and TRBJ2-5; 8 bases match TRBD1. J was trimmed by 5 bases and V by 3 bases; bases with no gene match: 12. The CDR3 runs 16 residues. The germline V gene encodes CDR1 SGDLS and CDR2 YYNGEE. CDR3: CASSAHADRDRETQYF. CDR3 in DNA: TGTGCCAGCAGCGCCCACGCGGACAGGGACCGGGAGACCCAGTACTTC.

This CDR3 reads CSARGTGVYETQYF. The DNA for the CDR3 is TGCAGTGCTAGGGGGACAGGGGTTTACGAGACCCAGTACTTC. The V gene is TRBV20-1, the J gene TRBJ2-5, with 10 nucleotides matching TRBD1. Germline V lookup: CDR1 DFQATT, CDR2 SNEGSKA (reference sequence). The CDR3 consists of 14 residues. Losses at the gene ends were 3 bases for V and 5 bases for J; bases not matched to a gene: 6.

The chain couples TRBV11-1 to TRBJ2-7, with D possibly being TRBD2 (5 bases). CDR1 is SGHAT, CDR2 FQDESV, per germline (reference sequence). The CDR3 length is 14 residues. V lost 4 bases and J lost 2, with 12 bases in between. CDR3 amino acids: CASSYSARAYEQYF. CDR3 nucleotide sequence: TGTGCCAGCAGCTATAGCGCTCGGGCCTACGAGCAGTACTTC. The full variable domain, rest sourced from reference TRBV11-1 and TRBJ2-7, is EAEVAQSPRYKITEKSQAVAFWCDPISGHATLYWYRQILGQGPELLVQFQDESVVDDSQLPKDRFSAERLKGVDSTLKIQPAELGDSAMYLCASSYSARAYEQYFGPGTRLTVT.

The table lists this clonotype with many counts. The chain links TRBV4-2 to TRBJ1-6; 9 nucleotides match TRBD1. The CDR3 is 15 residues long. Germline CDR1 LGHNA, CDR2 YNFKEQ. J lost 11 bases, V lost 1 base, and 6 bases had no gene match. CDR3 DNA sequence: TGTGCCAGCAGCCAAGGGGACAGGGAGATGCCACCCCTCCACTTT. Protein product: CASSQGDREMPPLHF.

This clonotype was observed many times. The chain uses TRBV7-8 and TRBJ1-1, with a weak D call TRBD1 (6 bases). Germline V CDR1 and CDR2: SGHVS, FQNEAQ. The CDR3 spans 15 residues. Trimming shortened V by 5 bases and J by 1 base, and 14 bases separated the two germline ends. CDR3 DNA: TGTGCCAGCAGCCCACTGGCGGGACAGAACACTGAAGCTTTCTTT. Translation: CASSPLAGQNTEAFF.

This clonotype was recorded many times. The chain combines TRBV19 with TRBJ1-1; D not certain. V was pared by 3 bases and J by 4 bases, with 15 bases between. The germline CDR1 and CDR2 sequences are LNHDA and SQIVND (reference sequence). This CDR3 is 15 amino acids long. This CDR3 is CASSIEGTTLTEAFF. Here the CDR3 DNA reads TGTGCCAGTAGTATTGAGGGCACCACCCTCACTGAAGCTTTCTTT.

The chain recombines TRBV7-2 with TRBJ2-5, with 8 bases fitting TRBD1. The V gene's germline CDR1 is SGHTA and CDR2 FQGNSA. The trim removed 5 bases at V and 4 bases at J, leaving 9 bases unmatched. CDR3 size: 15 residues. The CDR3 DNA follows: TGTGCCAGCAGCGATAGGGACAGGACTCTAGAGACCCAGTACTTC. It translates to CASSDRDRTLETQYF.

The V gene is TRBV5-6, the J gene TRBJ1-2; D remains ambiguous. The CDR3 covers 14 residues. The germline CDR1 and CDR2 sequences are SGHDT and YYEEEE. Trimming stripped 4 bases from V and 6 bases from J, with 16 bases between. The CDR3 sequence: CASSLGRPGDGYTF. The CDR3 nucleotides read TGTGCCAGCAGCCTTGGACGGCCCGGGGATGGCTACACCTTC.

The V call is TRBV9, the J call TRBJ2-5; 9 bases map to TRBD2. Germline CDR1 is SGDLS and CDR2 is YYNGEE. Germline trimming cut 5 bases from V and 2 bases from J; bases unmatched to any gene: 16. This CDR3 comprises 18 residues. CDR3 sequence (DNA): TGTGCCAGCAGTGAAGTCCCCGCGGGGGGGCCCCAACAAGAGACCCAGTACTTC. It translates to CASSEVPAGGPQQETQYF.

The J gene is TRBJ2-7, the V gene TRBV10-3; TRBD1 matches at 7 bases. This CDR3 has 17 residues. V gave up 6 bases and J gave up 3 bases; unmatched junction bases: 17. Looked up from germline, CDR1 is ENHRY and CDR2 is SYGVKD. The CDR3, as DNA: TGTGCCATCAGCCCGGGGCAGGGGGTCCCAGACCACTACGAGCAGTACTTC. It encodes CAISPGQGVPDHYEQYF.

In its sample, this clonotype was seen a few times. The genes are TRBV5-1 and TRBJ2-2, with D possibly TRBD2 on 6 matching bases. V was cut by 4 bases and J by 6 bases, with 19 bases left in between. Germline loops: CDR1 SGHRS, CDR2 YFSETQ. The CDR3 consists of 16 residues. The CDR3 DNA follows: TGCGCCAGCAGCCCATCGTCCGCGGGGCTCTCCGGGGAGCTGTTTTTT. Protein sequence: CASSPSSAGLSGELFF.

In this sample, this clonotype turned up a few times. CDR3: CASSLAPRENTGELFF. CDR3 in DNA: TGTGCCAGCAGCTTAGCCCCCCGAGAGAACACCGGGGAGCTGTTTTTT. The gene calls are TRBV7-2 and TRBJ2-2; D uncertain. V gave up 0 bases and J gave up 1 base, with 9 bases separating them. Germline V gene data show CDR1 as SGHTA and CDR2 as FQGNSA. The CDR3 is 16 residues long. Drawing the rest from reference TRBV7-2 and TRBJ2-2, the complete variable domain is GAGVSQSPSNKVTEKGKDVELRCDPISGHTALYWYRQSLGQGLEFLIYFQGNSAPDKSGLPSDRFSAERTGGSVSTLTIQRTQQEDSAVYLCASSLAPRENTGELFFGEGSRLTVL.

The chain combines TRBV7-2 with TRBJ1-4; TRBD1 matches at 9 bases. Trimming removed 5 bases from V and 7 bases from J; junction bases left unmatched: 8. Germline V gene data show CDR1 as SGHTA and CDR2 as FQGNSA. The CDR3 has 15 amino acids. The CDR3 sequence is CASSHGTGMGEKLFF. As DNA, the CDR3 is TGTGCCAGCAGCCACGGGACAGGGATGGGTGAAAAACTGTTTTTT.

This rearrangement joins TRBV7-2 to TRBJ1-2, with 9 bases fitting TRBD1. There are 17 residues in the CDR3. Per germline, CDR1 SGHTA and CDR2 FQGNSA. V shed 5 bases, J shed 0 bases, and the junction held 10 bases outside the gene matches. The CDR3 region has the DNA TGTGCCAGCAGCCCAGTCCCGGGACAGGGCGCTAACTATGGCTACACCTTC. It yields the protein CASSPVPGQGANYGYTF.

The chain recombines TRBV25-1 with TRBJ1-6; 10 positions agree with TRBD1. CDR3 size: 15 residues. Germline values: CDR1 MGHDK, CDR2 SYGVNS. The V and J ends lost 4 bases and 10 bases, in that order; junction bases with no gene match: 7. As DNA, the CDR3 is TGTGCCAGCAGTGGGGAGACAGGGGGCGACTCACCCCTCCACTTT. Translation: CASSGETGGDSPLHF.

This sequence joins TRBV29-1 and TRBJ1-1, with D maybe TRBD1 (5 bases). This CDR3 region has 13 residues. The V gene's germline CDR1 is SQVTM and CDR2 ANQGSEA. The V end was cut by 4 bases, the J end by 4 bases, with 13 bases between. The CDR3 region has the DNA TGCAGCGTTGTCGGGGGGATGGCCACTGAAGCTTTCTTT. Protein: CSVVGGMATEAFF. The whole variable domain, filled in from reference TRBV29-1 and TRBJ1-1, reads SAVISQKPSRDICQRGTSLTIQCQVDSQVTMMFWYRQQPGQSLTLIATANQGSEATYESGFVIDKFPISRPNLTFSTLTVSNMSPEDSSIYLCSVVGGMATEAFFGQGTRLTVV.